This T cell receptor (beta chain) was recovered during a study of T-cell memory formation after mild COVID-19. TCRdb fed the 5' RACE reads into MiXCR, producing one record per CDR3 protein. The sample records about 350,000 distinct CDR3 sequences, 20% to 25% being singletons. Looked up from germline, CDR1 is MGHDK and CDR2 is SYGVNS. V shed 8 bases, J shed 0 bases, and the junction held 3 bases outside the gene matches. The CDR3 has 14 amino acids. The chain links TRBV25-1 to TRBJ1-4; 7 positions match TRBD1. The TCR comes from a man younger than 30 who had mild COVID-19 (a few samples of this study predate the infection). Cell type and time point are not known. The source material was PBMCs or a T cell subset sorted from them (not recorded which). The CDR3 nucleotides read TGTGCCAGCCGCGGACAGGCAACTAATGAAAAACTGTTTTTT. It encodes CASRGQATNEKLFF. The full variable domain, rest sourced from reference TRBV25-1 and TRBJ1-4, is EADIYQTPRYLVIGTGKKITLECSQTMGHDKMYWYQQDPGMELHLIHYSYGVNSTEKGDLSSESTVSRIRTEHFPLTLESARPSHTSQYLCASRGQATNEKLFFGSGTQLSVL.